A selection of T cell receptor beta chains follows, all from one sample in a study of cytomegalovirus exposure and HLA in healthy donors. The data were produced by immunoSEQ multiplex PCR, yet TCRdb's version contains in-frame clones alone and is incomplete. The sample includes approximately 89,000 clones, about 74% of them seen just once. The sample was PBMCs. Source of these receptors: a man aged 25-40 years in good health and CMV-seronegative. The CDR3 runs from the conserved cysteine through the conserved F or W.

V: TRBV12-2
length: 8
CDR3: CASRFSFF

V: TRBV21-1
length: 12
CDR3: CATSGGAFGYTF

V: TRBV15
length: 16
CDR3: CATSRRTGQNTGELFF

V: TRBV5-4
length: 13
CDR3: CASSEGTAYEQYF

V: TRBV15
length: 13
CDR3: CATTKSWANEQFF

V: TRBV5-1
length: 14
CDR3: CASSPAAVNEKLFF

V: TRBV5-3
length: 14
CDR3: CARTESGRGAEQYF

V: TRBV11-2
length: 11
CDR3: CAGGSSYEQYF

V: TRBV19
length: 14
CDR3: CASSMGQPNEKLFF

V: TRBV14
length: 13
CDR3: CASSQGLANIQYF

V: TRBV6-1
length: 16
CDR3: CASSEEAGGFYNEQFF

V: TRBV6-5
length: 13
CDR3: CASTQQGAYEAFF

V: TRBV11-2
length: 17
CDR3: CASSTTPGLAATGELFF

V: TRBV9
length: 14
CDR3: CASSVYGGRDEQFF

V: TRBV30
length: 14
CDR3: CAWSRDREINIQYF

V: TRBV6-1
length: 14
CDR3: CAVGTGLTGNTIYF

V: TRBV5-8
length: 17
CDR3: CASSHSGTSGGAYEQFF

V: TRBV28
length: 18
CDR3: CASSFSLAGGTSSYEQYF

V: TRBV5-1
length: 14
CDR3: CASSLEEGVSEQYF

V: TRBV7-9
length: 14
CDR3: CSSSPGVSNEKLFF

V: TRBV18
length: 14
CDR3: CASSPRLGTYEQYF

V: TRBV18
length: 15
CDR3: CASSLGTSGQYEQYF

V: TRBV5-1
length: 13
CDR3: CASGGQGTETQYF

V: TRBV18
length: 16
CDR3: CASSHLGDSYNSPLHF

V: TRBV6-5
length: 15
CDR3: CASSYSGTAGETQYF

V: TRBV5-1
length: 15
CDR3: CASSTRQGGTGELFF

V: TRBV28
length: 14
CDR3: CASRHPGGRTEAFF

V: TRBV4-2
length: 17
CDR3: CASSRTSGRAVYNEQFF

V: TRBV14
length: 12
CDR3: CASRRTGEGYTF